The T cell receptor beta chain described here comes from a study of cytomegalovirus exposure and HLA in healthy donors. This clone was seen a few times. This PCR relied on a set of 60 Vbeta primers and 13 Jbeta primers. Only in-frame clones appear in the TCRdb table, and some are missing; sequencing was by immunoSEQ multiplex PCR. The data contain 200,000 or so clones, 78% of them singletons. Germline-derived CDR1 and CDR2 are SGHNT and YYREEE (reference sequence). The CDR3 is 15 amino acids. The J segment lost 4 bases and the V segment lost 0 bases, leaving 6 bases of the junction unmatched. V usage is TRBV5-4 and J usage is TRBJ1-2, with 7 nucleotides matching TRBD1. The clonotype was recovered from a woman aged 25 to 39 in good health and CMV-seropositive. The sequencing sample was made of PBMCs. CDR3 loop: CASSLVGDSPYGYTF. CDR3 DNA sequence: TGTGCCAGCAGCTTGGTCGGGGACAGCCCCTATGGCTACACCTTC.